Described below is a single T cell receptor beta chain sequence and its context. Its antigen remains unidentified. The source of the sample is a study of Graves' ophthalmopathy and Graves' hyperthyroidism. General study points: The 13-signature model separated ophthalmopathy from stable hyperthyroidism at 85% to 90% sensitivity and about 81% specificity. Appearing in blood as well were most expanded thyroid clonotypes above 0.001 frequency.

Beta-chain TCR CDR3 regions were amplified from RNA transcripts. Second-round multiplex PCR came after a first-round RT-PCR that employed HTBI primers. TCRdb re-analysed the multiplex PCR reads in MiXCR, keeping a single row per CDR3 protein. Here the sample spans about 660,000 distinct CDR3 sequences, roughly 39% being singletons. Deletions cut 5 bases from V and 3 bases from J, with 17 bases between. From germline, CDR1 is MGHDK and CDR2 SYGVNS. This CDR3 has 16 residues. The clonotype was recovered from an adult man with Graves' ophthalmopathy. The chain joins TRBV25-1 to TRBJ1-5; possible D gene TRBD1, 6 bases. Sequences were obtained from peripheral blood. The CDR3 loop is CASSYSGGALNQPQHF. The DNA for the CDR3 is TGTGCCAGCAGTTACTCCGGGGGGGCCCTCAATCAGCCCCAGCATTTT.